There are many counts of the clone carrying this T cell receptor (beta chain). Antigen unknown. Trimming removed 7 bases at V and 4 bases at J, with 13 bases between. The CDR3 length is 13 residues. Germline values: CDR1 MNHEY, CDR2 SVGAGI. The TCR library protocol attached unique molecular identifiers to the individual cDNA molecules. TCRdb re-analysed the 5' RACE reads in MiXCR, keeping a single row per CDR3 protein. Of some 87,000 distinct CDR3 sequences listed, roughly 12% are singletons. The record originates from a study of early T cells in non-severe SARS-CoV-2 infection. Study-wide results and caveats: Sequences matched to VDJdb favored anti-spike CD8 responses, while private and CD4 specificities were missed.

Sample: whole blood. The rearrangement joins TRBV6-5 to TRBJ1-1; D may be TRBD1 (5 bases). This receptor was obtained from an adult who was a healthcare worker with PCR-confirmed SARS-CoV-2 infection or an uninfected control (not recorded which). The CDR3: CASKMRGGTEAFF. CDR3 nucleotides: TGTGCCAGCAAAATGCGGGGCGGCACTGAAGCTTTCTTT.